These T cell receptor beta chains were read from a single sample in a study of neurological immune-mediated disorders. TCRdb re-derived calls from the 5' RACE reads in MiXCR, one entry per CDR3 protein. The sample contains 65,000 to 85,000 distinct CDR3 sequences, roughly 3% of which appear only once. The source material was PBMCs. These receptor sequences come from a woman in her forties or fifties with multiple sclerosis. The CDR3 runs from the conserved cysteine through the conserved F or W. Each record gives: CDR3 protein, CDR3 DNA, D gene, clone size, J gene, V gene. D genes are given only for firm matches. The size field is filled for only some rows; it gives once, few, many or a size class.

CSANKMTEITDTQYF | TGCAGTGCAAATAAAATGACAGAAATCACAGATACGCAGTATTTT | NA | many | TRBJ2-3 | TRBV20-1
CASSGRPRYGYTF | TGTGCCAGCAGTGGTAGACCGCGATATGGCTACACCTTC | NA | many | TRBJ1-2 | TRBV6-6
CAISEHGTNYGYTF | TGTGCCATCAGTGAGCATGGAACTAACTATGGCTACACCTTC | NA | NA | TRBJ1-2 | TRBV10-3
CASSPALGDRPLHF | TGTGCTAGCAGCCCAGCGTTGGGGGATCGGCCCCTCCACTTT | NA | many | TRBJ1-6 | TRBV7-7
CSARRPLAGADTQYF | TGCAGTGCTAGGCGGCCGTTAGCGGGGGCAGATACGCAGTATTTT | TRBD2 | many | TRBJ2-3 | TRBV20-1
CASRETGGHTEAFF | TGTGCCAGCAGGGAGACAGGGGGTCATACTGAAGCTTTCTTT | TRBD1 | many | TRBJ1-1 | TRBV6-2/TRBV6-3
CASNHGGRGDEQFF | TGTGCCAGCAACCATGGGGGGAGGGGCGATGAGCAGTTCTTC | TRBD2 | many | TRBJ2-1 | TRBV6-6
CASSGTAYSNQPQHF | TGTGCCAGCAGTGGGACAGCCTATAGCAATCAGCCCCAGCATTTT | NA | many | TRBJ1-5 | TRBV6-1
CASSQGLGDQPQHF | TGTGCCAGCAGCCAAGGGCTAGGGGATCAGCCCCAGCATTTT | NA | many | TRBJ1-5 | TRBV4-2
CASSRLAAEQFF | TGTGCCAGCAGCAGACTAGCGGCTGAGCAGTTCTTC | TRBD2 | many | TRBJ2-1 | TRBV6-1
CATSRGYRDTEAFF | TGTGCCACCAGCAGGGGCTACAGGGACACTGAAGCTTTCTTT | NA | many | TRBJ1-1 | TRBV15